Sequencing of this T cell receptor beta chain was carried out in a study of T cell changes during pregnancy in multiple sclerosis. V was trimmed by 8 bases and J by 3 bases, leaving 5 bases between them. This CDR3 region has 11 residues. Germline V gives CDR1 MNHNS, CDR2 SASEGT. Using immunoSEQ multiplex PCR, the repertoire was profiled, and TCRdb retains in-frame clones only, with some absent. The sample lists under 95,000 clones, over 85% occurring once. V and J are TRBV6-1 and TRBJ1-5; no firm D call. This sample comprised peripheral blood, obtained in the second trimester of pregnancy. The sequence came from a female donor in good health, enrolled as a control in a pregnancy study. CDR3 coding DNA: TGTGCCAGCGGCTTCAATCAGCCCCAGCATTTT. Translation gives CASGFNQPQHF.